What follows are 23 T cell receptor beta chains derived from one specimen sequenced in a study of siplizumab effects on memory and regulatory T cells. Assay: immunoSEQ multiplex PCR; the TCRdb copy retains only in-frame clones and omits some. There are about 120,000 clones in the sample; approximately 94% occur only once, and roughly 1.5% lies in the top ten. Sequencing was carried out using non-Treg CD4+ T cells sorted from blood. The origin of the receptors is a human donor in good health.

The genes are TRBV28 and TRBJ1-1; D unclear. The CDR3 has 18 amino acids. V dropped 1 base and J dropped 0 bases, with 18 bases sitting between them. Per germline, CDR1 MDHEN and CDR2 SYDVKM. The CDR3 protein is CASSLYEGSRFMNTEAFF. The DNA for the CDR3 is TGTGCCAGCAGTTTATATGAGGGCTCTCGGTTCATGAACACTGAAGCTTTCTTT.

The chain recombines TRBV4-1 with TRBJ2-2; 7 bases align to TRBD2. Germline CDR1 is MGHRA and CDR2 is YSYEKL. V trimming: 6 bases; J trimming: 1 base; junction bases outside the gene matches: 2. The CDR3 spans 14 residues. In nucleotides, the CDR3 is TGCGCCAGCAGGGGCGGGGGGAACACCGGGGAGCTGTTTTTT. Its translation is CASRGGGNTGELFF.

The chain couples TRBV7-2 to TRBJ2-7; D perhaps matches TRBD2 (6 bases). Germline V gene data show CDR1 as SGHTA and CDR2 as FQGNSA. The CDR3 has 15 residues. With 3 bases removed from V and 2 bases from J, the gap between germline ends came to 14 bases. This chain's CDR3 is CASSFLAGTAYEQYF. In DNA, the CDR3 is TGTGCCAGCAGCTTTTTGGCGGGGACGGCCTACGAGCAGTACTTC.

This clone is a singleton in its sample. This sequence joins TRBV19 and TRBJ1-4, with D tentatively TRBD1 (5 bases). This CDR3 comprises 13 residues. Germline CDR1 LNHDA, CDR2 SQIVND (reference sequence). The ends were cut back, 7 bases at V and 7 bases at J, with 13 bases in the middle. For the CDR3, the DNA is TGTGCCAGTATGCTTGGGGGGACTGAAAAACTGTTTTTT. Residues: CASMLGGTEKLFF.

Of note for this clone: At one boundary the junction diverges from the germline segment, which might be a read error. The chain links TRBV5-4 to TRBJ2-1; tentatively, D is TRBD1 (5 bases). Germline V gene data show CDR1 as SGHNT and CDR2 as YYREEE (reference sequence). The CDR3 spans 13 residues. The CDR3 DNA is TGTGCCAGCAGCTTCAGGGTCTACGATGAGCAGTTCTTC. The encoded protein is CASSFRVYDEQFF.

V is TRBV19 and J is TRBJ2-6; TRBD1 matches 8 bases. V shed 6 bases and J 0 bases; nucleotides not matched to a gene: 4. The CDR3 length is 16 residues. Germline V gene lookup returns CDR1 LNHDA and CDR2 SQIVND (reference sequence). CDR3 amino acids: CASSGTGYSGANVLTF. The CDR3 DNA follows: TGTGCCAGTAGCGGGACAGGCTACTCTGGGGCCAACGTCCTGACTTTC.

This chain joins TRBV19 and TRBJ2-5, with D uncertain. V dropped 5 bases and J dropped 0 bases, with 7 bases sitting between them. This CDR3 contains 13 residues. Germline-derived CDR1 and CDR2 are LNHDA and SQIVND (reference sequence). CDR3 in DNA: TGTGCCAGTAGTGATCGGTACCAAGAGACCCAGTACTTC. It specifies CASSDRYQETQYF.

V and J are TRBV10-3 and TRBJ2-7; D is perhaps TRBD1 (6 bases). Trimming removed 4 bases from V and 2 bases from J, with 12 bases in between. The CDR3 length is 14 residues. CDR1 is ENHRY and CDR2 is SYGVKD in the germline V gene. The CDR3 reads CAISAGQSTYEQYF. CDR3 nucleotides: TGTGCCATCAGTGCAGGACAGAGTACCTACGAGCAGTACTTC.

The CDR3 bases are TGTGCCACCAGCGTGTCAAGGAGCACAGATACGCAGTATTTT. It encodes CATSVSRSTDTQYF. J is TRBJ2-3 and V is TRBV15, with D uncertain. CDR1 LNHNV and CDR2 YYDKDF come from the germline V gene (reference sequence). The length of the CDR3 is 14 residues. Trimming stripped 5 bases from V and 0 bases from J, with 9 bases between.

V usage is TRBV30 and J usage is TRBJ1-1; D remains unclear. V gave up 1 base and J gave up 3 bases, with 12 bases separating them. Germline values: CDR1 GTSNPN, CDR2 SVGIG (reference sequence). The CDR3 extends over 14 amino acids. The CDR3 DNA reads TGTGCCTGGAGTGGTCCCGGGAGGCACACTGAAGCTTTCTTT. Its protein is CAWSGPGRHTEAFF.

The chain employs TRBV19 and TRBJ2-7; tentatively, D is TRBD1 or TRBD2 (6 bases each). The germline V and J ends were trimmed by 2 bases and 3 bases, with 14 bases remaining between them. Germline-derived CDR1 and CDR2 are LNHDA and SQIVND (reference sequence). This CDR3 region has 15 residues. CDR3 nucleotides: TGTGCCAGTAGTATAAGTAGGGGGGAACTCTACGAGCAGTACTTC. It codes for CASSISRGELYEQYF.

The chain combines TRBV5-6 with TRBJ2-5; D might be TRBD1 (6 bases). V gave up 0 bases and J gave up 1 base, with 10 bases separating them. Per germline, CDR1 SGHDT and CDR2 YYEEEE. The CDR3 runs 15 residues. CDR3 in DNA: TGTGCCAGCAGCTTGGGCAGGGGCTTCCAAGAGACCCAGTACTTC. Protein sequence: CASSLGRGFQETQYF.

This clone was counted once. This sequence joins TRBV13 and TRBJ1-4; no clear D. The V end was cut by 0 bases, the J end by 2 bases, with 7 bases between. Germline V CDR1 and CDR2: PRHDT, FYEKMQ (reference sequence). The CDR3 loop spans 15 amino acids. The CDR3 sequence: CASSLGGKTNEKLFF. In nucleotides, the CDR3 is TGTGCCAGCAGCTTAGGGGGGAAGACTAATGAAAAACTGTTTTTT.

This rearrangement joins TRBV10-2 to TRBJ2-1; D possibly corresponds to TRBD2 (7 bases). The V gene lost 6 bases and the J gene lost 5 bases, with 23 bases spanning the gap. The CDR3 is made up of 17 amino acids. CDR1 is WSHSY, CDR2 SAAADI, per germline. The CDR3 is CASRGGGGSLLNNEQFF. The CDR3 DNA reads TGCGCCAGCAGGGGGGGCGGGGGTTCACTCCTGAACAATGAGCAGTTCTTC.

The V gene is TRBV5-8, the J gene TRBJ2-4, with TRBD2 identical over 9 bases. CDR3 length: 16 residues. Unmatched junction bases numbered 12, after V lost 5 bases and J lost 6 bases. Germline V gene data show CDR1 as SGHTS and CDR2 as YDEGEE. The chain's CDR3 is CASRRTRASGVNIQYF. The CDR3 nucleotides read TGTGCCAGCAGGAGGACTCGGGCTAGCGGGGTAAACATTCAGTACTTC. The full variable domain, its missing parts supplied by reference TRBV5-8 and TRBJ2-4, is EAGVTQSPTHLIKTRGQQATLRCSPISGHTSVYWYQQALGLGLQFLLWYDEGEERNRGNFPPRFSGRQFPNYSSELNVNALELEDSALYLCASRRTRASGVNIQYFGAGTRLSVL.

The V call is TRBV9, the J call TRBJ2-2; D ambiguous. V was clipped by 3 bases and J by 1 base, with 19 bases between them. The CDR3 totals 18 residues. Germline lookup yields CDR1 SGDLS and CDR2 YYNGEE. The chain's CDR3 is CASSGEKYRVENTGELFF. The CDR3 DNA sequence: TGTGCCAGCAGCGGCGAGAAGTACCGAGTGGAGAACACCGGGGAGCTGTTTTTT.

The J gene is TRBJ2-5, the V gene TRBV4-1; 10 positions agree with TRBD1. V gave up 4 bases and J gave up 2 bases; unmatched junction bases: 10. The CDR3 spans 17 residues. CDR1 is MGHRA and CDR2 is YSYEKL in the germline V gene. The CDR3 sequence: CASSRTPGQGSQETQYF. The DNA for the CDR3 is TGCGCCAGCAGCCGAACACCGGGACAGGGGTCTCAAGAGACCCAGTACTTC.

V gene TRBV11-2 combines with J gene TRBJ2-1, with D possibly matching TRBD1 (6 bases). This CDR3 region has 13 residues. Between the trimmed V and J ends, which lost 4 bases and 6 bases, there was a span of 10 bases. Germline assignment: CDR1 SGHAT and CDR2 FQNNGV. The CDR3 region has the DNA TGTGCCAGCAGCTCGACAGGAACCAATGAGCAGTTCTTC. Protein: CASSSTGTNEQFF.

The chain carries TRBV9 and TRBJ2-1, with D hard to call. Trimming stripped 0 bases from V and 0 bases from J, with 7 bases between. Per germline, CDR1 SGDLS and CDR2 YYNGEE. The CDR3 sequence is 15 residues long. CDR3 DNA sequence: TGTGCCAGCAGCGTAGATGGCGGCTCCTACAATGAGCAGTTCTTC. Residues: CASSVDGGSYNEQFF.

V gene TRBV5-4 combines with J gene TRBJ2-2; D gene ambiguous. CDR3 length equals 13 residues. Germline assignment: CDR1 SGHNT and CDR2 YYREEE (reference sequence). V was clipped by 7 bases and J by 1 base, with 8 bases between them. The CDR3 reads CASRVGNTGELFF. In nucleotides, the CDR3 is TGTGCCAGCCGCGTCGGGAACACCGGGGAGCTGTTTTTT.

The chain couples TRBV11-2 to TRBJ1-2; D is perhaps TRBD1 (5 bases). Trimming cost V 3 bases and J 6 bases, with 11 bases left between them. The CDR3 totals 13 residues. CDR1 and CDR2 (germline): SGHAT, FQNNGV. CDR3 sequence (DNA): TGTGCCAGCAGCTTTGCAGGGATGGATGGCTACACCTTC. It is translated as CASSFAGMDGYTF.

The rearrangement links TRBV28 to TRBJ1-1; the D is unclear. The CDR3 extends over 14 amino acids. Trimming left V 0 bases short and J 5 bases short, with 10 bases between. In germline, CDR1 is MDHEN, CDR2 SYDVKM. Written as DNA, the CDR3 is TGTGCCAGCAGTTTATGGGGGTCGAGGACTGAAGCTTTCTTT. It specifies CASSLWGSRTEAFF.

This chain connects TRBV29-1 to TRBJ2-3; D not resolved. The CDR3 spans 14 residues. CDR1 and CDR2 from the germline V gene are SQVTM and ANQGSEA. The V end lost 4 bases, the J end lost 2 bases, and 13 bases lay between the germline ends. CDR3 region: CSVVRIPFTDTQYF. CDR3 nucleotides: TGCAGCGTTGTACGGATACCCTTCACAGATACGCAGTATTTT.